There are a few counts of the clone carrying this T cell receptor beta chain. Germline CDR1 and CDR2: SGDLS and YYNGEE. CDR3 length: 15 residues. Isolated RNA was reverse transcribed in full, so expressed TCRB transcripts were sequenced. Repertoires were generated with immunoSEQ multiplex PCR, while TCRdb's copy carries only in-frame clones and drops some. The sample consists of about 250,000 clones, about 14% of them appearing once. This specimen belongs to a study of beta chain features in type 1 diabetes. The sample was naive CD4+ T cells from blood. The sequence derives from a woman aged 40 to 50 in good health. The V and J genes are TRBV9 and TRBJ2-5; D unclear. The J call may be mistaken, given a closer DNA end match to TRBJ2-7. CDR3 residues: CASSVDRGPSYEQYF. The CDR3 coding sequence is TGTGCCAGCAGCGTAGACCGTGGGCCTTCCTACGAGCAGTACTTC.